This TCR beta chain was sequenced in a study of T-cell memory formation after mild COVID-19. In the study overall: TCR clusters were mostly donor specific. Regarding the study as a whole: Contracting CD4+ clones lay largely in CM and EM, with CD8+ ones residing in EMRA.

The CDR3 runs to 17 residues. Germline loops: CDR1 MNHEY, CDR2 SVGEGT. With 7 bases removed from V and 2 bases from J, the gap between germline ends came to 23 bases. This clonotype was counted between two and nine times. Its specificity is unknown. TCRdb reanalysed the 5' RACE reads using MiXCR and keeps one entry per CDR3 protein. The sample has about 340,000 distinct CDR3 sequences; 10% to 15% are singletons. The rearrangement uses TRBV6-2 or TRBV6-3 and TRBJ1-2; D perhaps matches TRBD1 (6 bases). Material: PBMCs or a T cell subset sorted from them (not recorded which). The source of this sequence is a man between 18 and 35 years old who had mild COVID-19 (a few samples of this study predate the infection). Cell type and time point are not known. The chain's CDR3 is CASKGGFRQAENYGYTF. CDR3 DNA: TGTGCCAGCAAAGGGGGGTTTCGGCAGGCTGAAAACTATGGCTACACCTTC.